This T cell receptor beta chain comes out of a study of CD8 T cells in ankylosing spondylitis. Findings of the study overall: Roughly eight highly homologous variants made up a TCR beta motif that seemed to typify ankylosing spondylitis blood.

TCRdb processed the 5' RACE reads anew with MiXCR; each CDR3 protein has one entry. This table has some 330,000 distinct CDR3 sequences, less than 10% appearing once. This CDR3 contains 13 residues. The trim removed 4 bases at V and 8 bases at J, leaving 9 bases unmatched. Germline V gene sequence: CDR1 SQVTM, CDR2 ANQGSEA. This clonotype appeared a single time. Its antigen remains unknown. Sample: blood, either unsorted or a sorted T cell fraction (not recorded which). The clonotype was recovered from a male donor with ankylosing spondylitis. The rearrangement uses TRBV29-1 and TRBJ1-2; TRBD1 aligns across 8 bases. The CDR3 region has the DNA TGCAGCGTTGGAGGACAGGGATGGCTAGGCTACACCTTC. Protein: CSVGGQGWLGYTF. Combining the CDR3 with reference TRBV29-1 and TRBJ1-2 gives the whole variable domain SAVISQKPSRDICQRGTSLTIQCQVDSQVTMMFWYRQQPGQSLTLIATANQGSEATYESGFVIDKFPISRPNLTFSTLTVSNMSPEDSSIYLCSVGGQGWLGYTFGSGTRLTVV.